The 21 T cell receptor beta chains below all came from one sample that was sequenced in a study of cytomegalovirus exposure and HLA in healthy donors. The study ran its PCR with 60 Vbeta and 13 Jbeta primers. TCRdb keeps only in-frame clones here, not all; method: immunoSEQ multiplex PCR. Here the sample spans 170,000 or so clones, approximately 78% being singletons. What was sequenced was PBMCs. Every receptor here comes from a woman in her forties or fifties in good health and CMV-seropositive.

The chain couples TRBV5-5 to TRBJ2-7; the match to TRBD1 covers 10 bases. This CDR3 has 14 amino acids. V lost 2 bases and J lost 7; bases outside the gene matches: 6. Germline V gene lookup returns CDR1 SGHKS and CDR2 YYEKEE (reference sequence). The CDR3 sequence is CASSFPTGGGEQYF. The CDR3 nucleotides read TGTGCCAGCAGCTTTCCGACAGGGGGCGGTGAGCAGTACTTC. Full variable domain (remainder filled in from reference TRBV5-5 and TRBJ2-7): DAGVTQSPTHLIKTRGQQVTLRCSPISGHKSVSWYQQVLGQGPQFIFQYYEKEERGRGNFPDRFSARQFPNYSSELNVNALLLGDSALYLCASSFPTGGGEQYFGPGTRLTVT.

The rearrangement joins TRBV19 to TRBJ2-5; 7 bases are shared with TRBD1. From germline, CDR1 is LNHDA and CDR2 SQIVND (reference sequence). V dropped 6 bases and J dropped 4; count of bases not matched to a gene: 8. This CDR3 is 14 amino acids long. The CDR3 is CASSQNRGSETQYF. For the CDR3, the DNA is TGTGCCAGTAGCCAAAACAGGGGATCAGAGACCCAGTACTTC. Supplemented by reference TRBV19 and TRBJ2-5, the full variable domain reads DGGITQSPKYLFRKEGQNVTLSCEQNLNHDAMYWYRQDPGQGLRLIYYSQIVNDFQKGDIAEGYSVSREKKESFPLTVTSAQKNPTAFYLCASSQNRGSETQYFGPGTRLLVL.

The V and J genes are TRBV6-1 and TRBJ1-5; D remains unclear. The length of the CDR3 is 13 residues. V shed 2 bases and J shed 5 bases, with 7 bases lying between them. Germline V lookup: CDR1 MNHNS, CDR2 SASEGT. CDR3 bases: TGTGCCAGCAGTGAAAGAGTCTATCAGCCCCAGCATTTT. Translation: CASSERVYQPQHF.

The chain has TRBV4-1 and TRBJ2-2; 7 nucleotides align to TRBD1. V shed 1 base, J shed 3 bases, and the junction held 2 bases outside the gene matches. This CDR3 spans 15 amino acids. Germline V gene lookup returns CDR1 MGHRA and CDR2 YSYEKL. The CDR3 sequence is CASSQVGQYTGELFF. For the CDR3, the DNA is TGCGCCAGCAGCCAAGTGGGACAGTACACCGGGGAGCTGTTTTTT.

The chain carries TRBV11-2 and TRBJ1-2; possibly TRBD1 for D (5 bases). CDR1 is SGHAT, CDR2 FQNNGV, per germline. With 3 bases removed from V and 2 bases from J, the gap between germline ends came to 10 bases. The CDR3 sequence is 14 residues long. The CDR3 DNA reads TGTGCCAGCAGCTTCGGGGGGGGGAACTATGGCTACACCTTC. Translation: CASSFGGGNYGYTF. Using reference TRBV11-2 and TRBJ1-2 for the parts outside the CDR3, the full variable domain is EAGVAQSPRYKIIEKRQSVAFWCNPISGHATLYWYQQILGQGPKLLIQFQNNGVVDDSQLPKDRFSAERLKGVDSTLKIQPAKLEDSAVYLCASSFGGGNYGYTFGSGTRLTVV.

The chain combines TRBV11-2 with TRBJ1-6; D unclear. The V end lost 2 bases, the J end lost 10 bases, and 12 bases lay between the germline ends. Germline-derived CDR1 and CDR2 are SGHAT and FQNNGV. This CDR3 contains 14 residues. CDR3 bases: TGTGCCAGCAGCTTACGAAGTGTGCGATCACCCCTCCACTTT. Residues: CASSLRSVRSPLHF.

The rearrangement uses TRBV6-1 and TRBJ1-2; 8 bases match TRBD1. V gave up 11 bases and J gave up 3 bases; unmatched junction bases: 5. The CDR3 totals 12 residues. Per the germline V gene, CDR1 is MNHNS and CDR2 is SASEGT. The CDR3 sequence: CAGQGDHYGYTF. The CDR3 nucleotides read TGTGCCGGACAGGGTGATCACTATGGCTACACCTTC.

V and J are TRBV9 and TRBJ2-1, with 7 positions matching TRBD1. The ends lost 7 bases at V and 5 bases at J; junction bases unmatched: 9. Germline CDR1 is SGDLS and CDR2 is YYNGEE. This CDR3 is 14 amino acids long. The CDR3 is CASGRQGDNNEQFF. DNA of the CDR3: TGTGCCAGCGGGAGACAGGGTGACAACAATGAGCAGTTCTTC. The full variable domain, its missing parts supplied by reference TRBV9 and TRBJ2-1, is DSGVTQTPKHLITATGQRVTLRCSPRSGDLSVYWYQQSLDQGLQFLIQYYNGEERAKGNILERFSAQQFPDLHSELNLSSLELGDSALYFCASGRQGDNNEQFFGPGTRLTVL.

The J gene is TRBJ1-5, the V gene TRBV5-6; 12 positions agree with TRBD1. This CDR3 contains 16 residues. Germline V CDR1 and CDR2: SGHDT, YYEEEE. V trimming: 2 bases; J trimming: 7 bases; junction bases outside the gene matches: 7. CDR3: CASSLTGQGARQPQHF. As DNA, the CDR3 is TGTGCCAGCAGCTTAACGGGACAGGGGGCTCGGCAGCCCCAGCATTTT.

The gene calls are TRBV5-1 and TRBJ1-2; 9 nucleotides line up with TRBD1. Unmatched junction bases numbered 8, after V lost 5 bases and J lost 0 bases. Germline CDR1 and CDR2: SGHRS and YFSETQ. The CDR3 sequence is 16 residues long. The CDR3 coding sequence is TGCGCCAGCAGTCTCACAGGGGGCAGAACTAACTATGGCTACACCTTC. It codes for CASSLTGGRTNYGYTF.

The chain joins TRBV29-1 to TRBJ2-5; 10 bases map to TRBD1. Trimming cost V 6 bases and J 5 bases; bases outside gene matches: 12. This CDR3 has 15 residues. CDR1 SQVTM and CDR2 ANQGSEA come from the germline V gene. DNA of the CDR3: TGCAGCGTGGGGGGGGACAGGGGTTTGCAGGAGACCCAGTACTTC. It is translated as CSVGGDRGLQETQYF.

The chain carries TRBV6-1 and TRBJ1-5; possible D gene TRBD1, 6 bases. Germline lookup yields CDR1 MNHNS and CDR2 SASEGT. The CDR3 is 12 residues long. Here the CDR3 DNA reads TGTGCGGGCGGGAGGGGGATGCAGCCCCAGCATTTT. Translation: CAGGRGMQPQHF.

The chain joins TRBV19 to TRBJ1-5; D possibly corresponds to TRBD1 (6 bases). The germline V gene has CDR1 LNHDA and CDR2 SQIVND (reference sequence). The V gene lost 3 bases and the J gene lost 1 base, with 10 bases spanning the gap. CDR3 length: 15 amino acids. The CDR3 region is CASSILTGSNQPQHF. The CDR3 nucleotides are TGTGCCAGTAGTATTCTGACAGGCAGCAATCAGCCCCAGCATTTT.

CDR3 loop: CASRERGLGYTF. DNA for the CDR3: TGCGCCAGCAGGGAAAGGGGCTTAGGCTACACCTTC. The gene calls are TRBV5-1 and TRBJ1-2, with D possibly matching TRBD1 (5 bases). V was shortened by 5 bases and J by 8 bases, with 13 bases between the two germline ends. The CDR3 sequence is 12 residues long. Germline loops: CDR1 SGHRS, CDR2 YFSETQ.

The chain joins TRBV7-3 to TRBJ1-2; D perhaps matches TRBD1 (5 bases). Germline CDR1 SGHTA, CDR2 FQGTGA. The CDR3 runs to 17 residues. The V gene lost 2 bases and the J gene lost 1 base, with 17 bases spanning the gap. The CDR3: CASSLLGVQKINYGYTF. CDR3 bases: TGTGCCAGCAGCTTACTAGGGGTTCAAAAAATTAACTATGGCTACACCTTC.

The CDR3: CASNGGVETQYF. CDR3 DNA: TGCGCCAGCAATGGGGGGGTGGAGACCCAGTACTTC. The chain employs TRBV5-1 and TRBJ2-5, with 7 bases identical to TRBD2. CDR3 length equals 12 residues. Germline CDR1 reads SGHRS; CDR2 reads YFSETQ. V was clipped by 6 bases and J by 5 bases; unmatched bases: 4.

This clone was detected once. The CDR3 region has the DNA TGTGCTAGTGGCCAGGGGCCTCACTACGAGCAGTACTTC. Its translation is CASGQGPHYEQYF. The chain combines TRBV12-5 with TRBJ2-7; TRBD1 might be the D (6 bases). V gave up 6 bases and J gave up 3 bases, with 12 bases separating them. Per the germline V gene, CDR1 is LGHNT and CDR2 is FRNRAP. The CDR3 spans 13 residues. The complete variable domain, with remaining parts taken from reference TRBV12-5 and TRBJ2-7, reads DARVTQTPRHKVTEMGQEVTMRCQPILGHNTVFWYRQTMMQGLELLAYFRNRAPLDDSGMPKDRFSAEMPDATLATLKIQPSEPRDSAVYFCASGQGPHYEQYFGPGTRLTVT.

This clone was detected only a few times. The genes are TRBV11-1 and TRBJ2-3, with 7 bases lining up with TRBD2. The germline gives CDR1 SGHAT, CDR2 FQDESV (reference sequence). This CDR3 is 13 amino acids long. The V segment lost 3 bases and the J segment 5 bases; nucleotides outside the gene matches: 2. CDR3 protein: CASSLGRGDTQYF. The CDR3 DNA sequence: TGTGCCAGCAGCTTGGGGAGGGGAGATACGCAGTATTTT.

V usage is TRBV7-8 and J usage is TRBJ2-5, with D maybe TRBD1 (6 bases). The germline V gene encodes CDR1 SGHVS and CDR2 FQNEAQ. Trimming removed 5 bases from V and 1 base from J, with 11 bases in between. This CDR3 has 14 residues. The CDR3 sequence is CASSLNRAQETQYF. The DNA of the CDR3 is TGTGCCAGCAGCCTAAACAGGGCCCAAGAGACCCAGTACTTC. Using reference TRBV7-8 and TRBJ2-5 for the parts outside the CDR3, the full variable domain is GAGVSQSPRYKVAKRGQDVALRCDPISGHVSLFWYQQALGQGPEFLTYFQNEAQLDKSGLPSDRFFAERPEGSVSTLKIQRTQQEDSAVYLCASSLNRAQETQYFGPGTRLLVL.

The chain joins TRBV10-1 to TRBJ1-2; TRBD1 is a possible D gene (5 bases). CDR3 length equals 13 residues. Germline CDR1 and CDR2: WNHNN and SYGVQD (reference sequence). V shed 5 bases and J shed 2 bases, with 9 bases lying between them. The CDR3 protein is CASSWEGNYGYTF. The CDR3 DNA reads TGCGCCAGCAGTTGGGAGGGGAACTATGGCTACACCTTC.

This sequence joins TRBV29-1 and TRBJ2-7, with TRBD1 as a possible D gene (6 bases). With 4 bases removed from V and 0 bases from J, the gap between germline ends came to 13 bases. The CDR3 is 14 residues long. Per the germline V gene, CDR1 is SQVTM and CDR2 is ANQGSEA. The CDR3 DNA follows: TGCAGCGTTGCAGGGGCCGACAGCTCCTACGAGCAGTACTTC. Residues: CSVAGADSSYEQYF.